A single sample gave rise to the 9 T cell receptor beta chains below, sequenced in a study of CD8 T cells in Susac syndrome. The authors reverse transcribed about 0.5 to 1 ug RNA with random hexamers. TCRdb redid the calling of the immunoSEQ multiplex PCR reads with MiXCR, one entry per CDR3 protein. The repertoire holds about 300,000 distinct CDR3 sequences, with approximately 91% as singletons. The sequencing input was CD8+ T cells from PBMCs. The receptors stem from a human donor with multiple sclerosis.

The chain links TRBV7-9 to TRBJ1-5; D is unclear. Trimming stripped 5 bases from V and 6 bases from J, with 17 bases between. The CDR3 covers 15 residues. Germline values: CDR1 SEHNR, CDR2 FQNEAQ (reference sequence). Written as DNA, the CDR3 is TGTGCCAGCAGCGTTTGGGCAGATTTTGGTCAGCCCCAGCATTTT. It specifies CASSVWADFGQPQHF.

The rearrangement joins TRBV4-2 to TRBJ2-1; TRBD2 matches at 13 bases. Unmatched junction bases numbered 7, after V lost 1 base and J lost 4 bases. Germline loops: CDR1 LGHNA, CDR2 YNFKEQ. The CDR3 consists of 18 residues. CDR3 loop: CASSQGTSGGLLYNEQFF. The CDR3 DNA reads as TGTGCCAGCAGCCAAGGGACTAGCGGGGGCCTCCTATACAATGAGCAGTTCTTC.

V usage is TRBV29-1 and J usage is TRBJ2-7; D may correspond to TRBD1 or TRBD2 (5 bases each). CDR1 and CDR2 from the germline V gene are SQVTM and ANQGSEA. V was clipped by 7 bases and J by 2 bases, with 15 bases between them. The CDR3 sequence is 13 residues long. The chain's CDR3 is CSAVNRDPYEQYF. CDR3 DNA sequence: TGCAGCGCGGTTAATCGGGACCCCTACGAGCAGTACTTC.

The rearrangement links TRBV12-3 or TRBV12-4 to TRBJ1-1; 7 nucleotides match TRBD1. V lost 2 bases and J lost 1; bases outside the gene matches: 1. The length of the CDR3 is 14 residues. The CDR3 DNA reads as TGTGCCAGCAGTTTAACAGGGGCGAACACTGAAGCTTTCTTT. Protein: CASSLTGANTEAFF.

This clonotype was seen only once. The V gene is TRBV3-1, the J gene TRBJ1-1; TRBD1 matches at 10 bases. Germline V gene lookup returns CDR1 LGHDT and CDR2 YNNKEL (reference sequence). V lost 2 bases, J lost 1 base, and 7 bases stayed unmatched. This CDR3 comprises 17 residues. This chain's CDR3 is CASSQLPGQGRNTEAFF. CDR3 nucleotides: TGTGCCAGCAGCCAACTCCCGGGACAGGGGAGGAACACTGAAGCTTTCTTT.

This chain joins TRBV4-1 and TRBJ2-7; D is undetermined. Germline CDR1 and CDR2: MGHRA and YSYEKL. The CDR3 extends over 14 amino acids. Trimming pared 3 bases from V and 0 bases from J, leaving 9 bases between. CDR3 loop: CASSQKIPSYEQYF. The CDR3, as DNA: TGCGCCAGCAGCCAGAAGATTCCCTCCTACGAGCAGTACTTC.

Remarks on this clonotype: At one end the junction does not follow the germline gene, possibly because of a read error. The V call is TRBV4-1, the J call TRBJ2-2, with D maybe TRBD2 (7 bases). Germline V CDR1 and CDR2: MGHRA, YSYEKL. The CDR3 covers 18 residues. This chain's CDR3 is CASSQDTGGGANTGELFF. The CDR3 region has the DNA TGCGCCAGCAGCCAAGATACAGGCGGGGGCGCGAATACCGGGGAGCTGTTTTTT.

This chain connects TRBV27 to TRBJ2-7; the D gene is possibly TRBD1 (6 bases). This CDR3 has 16 amino acids. V shed 4 bases and J shed 3 bases, with 19 bases lying between them. Germline V lookup: CDR1 MNHEY, CDR2 SMNVEV (reference sequence). CDR3: CASSSATGTRYYEQYF. CDR3 DNA: TGTGCCAGCAGTTCCGCGACCGGGACACGTTACTACGAGCAGTACTTC.

The rearrangement joins TRBV19 to TRBJ2-7; D might be TRBD2 (5 bases). V was pared by 1 base and J by 7 bases, with 14 bases between. The CDR3 loop spans 14 amino acids. Germline CDR1 reads LNHDA; CDR2 reads SQIVND (reference sequence). The CDR3 reads CASSIVSSSGEQYF. In DNA, the CDR3 is TGTGCCAGTAGTATAGTTTCTAGCTCTGGGGAGCAGTACTTC.